Listed below are T cell receptor beta chains from one sample, sequenced in a study of vaccination effects on CD4 cells after COVID-19. The antigens for these receptors are not known. Method: immunoSEQ multiplex PCR; TCRdb's copy keeps in-frame clones and lacks some. The data show around 41,000 clones, around 76% seen once. Material: CD4+ T cells from PBMCs cultured with SARS-CoV-2 spike peptides, obtained before COVID-19 vaccination. The receptors originated from a human donor who received a COVID-19 vaccine. Both conserved end residues are part of each CDR3. A D gene is named only where the DNA matches it firmly. Clone size is not always given. Where it is, it says once, few, many or a class for expanded clones.

>TRBV2|NA|TRBJ1-5|NA
CASSAGSPIPQHF
TGTGCCAGCAGTGCCGGGAGCCCCATTCCCCAGCATTTT
>TRBV27|NA|TRBJ1-4|NA
CASSLSIQGGEKLFF
TGTGCCAGCAGTTTATCGATTCAGGGCGGGGAAAAACTGTTTTTT
>TRBV5-1|TRBD1|TRBJ1-3|NA
CASSLGQGASGNTIYF
TGCGCCAGCAGCTTAGGGCAGGGGGCTTCTGGAAACACCATATATTTT
>TRBV5-1|TRBD1|TRBJ1-1|NA
CASSLAGQRDTEAFF
TGCGCCAGCAGCTTGGCGGGACAGCGTGACACTGAAGCTTTCTTT
>TRBV14|NA|TRBJ1-2|NA
CASSPWRANYGYTF
TGTGCCAGCAGTCCGTGGAGGGCCAACTATGGCTACACCTTC
>TRBV2|TRBD1|TRBJ1-6|few
CANTGTGNNSPLHF
TGTGCCAACACCGGGACAGGGAACAATTCACCCCTCCACTTT
>TRBV12-3/TRBV12-4|TRBD1|TRBJ1-2|few
CASRGQGIGYTF
TGTGCCAGCAGGGGACAGGGGATTGGCTACACCTTC
>TRBV7-3|NA|TRBJ2-2|NA
CASSLTPGELFF
TGTGCCAGCAGCTTAACGCCCGGGGAGCTGTTTTTT
>TRBV6-1|TRBD1|TRBJ2-2|NA
CASSERGQGNTGELFF
TGTGCCAGCAGTGAAAGGGGACAGGGGAACACCGGGGAGCTGTTTTTT
>TRBV6-5|NA|TRBJ2-1|few
CASTGTYNEQFF
TGTGCCAGTACAGGGACCTACAATGAGCAGTTCTTC
>TRBV29-1|TRBD1|TRBJ1-2|NA
CSVEGQGAWGYTF
TGCAGCGTTGAAGGTCAGGGGGCTTGGGGCTACACCTTC
>TRBV11-3|TRBD1|TRBJ2-1|NA
CASSLGTGGYNEQFF
TGTGCCAGCAGCTTAGGGACAGGGGGCTACAATGAGCAGTTCTTC
>TRBV2|TRBD1|TRBJ2-5|few
CASPQGARDQETQYF
TGTGCCAGCCCACAGGGGGCCAGGGACCAAGAGACCCAGTACTTC
>TRBV2|TRBD2|TRBJ2-5|few
CASRISGLAEIRQETQYF
TGTGCCAGCAGGATCTCGGGACTAGCGGAGATCCGCCAAGAGACCCAGTACTTC
>TRBV29-1|NA|TRBJ1-1|NA
CSVDPSFRGTEAFF
TGCAGCGTTGACCCCTCATTCAGGGGTACTGAAGCTTTCTTT
>TRBV10-2|NA|TRBJ1-2|NA
CASSVFGDYGYTF
TGCGCCAGCAGTGTCTTCGGAGACTATGGCTACACCTTC
>TRBV29-1|NA|TRBJ2-1|NA
CSGARDRQFF
TGCAGCGGTGCCCGGGATCGGCAGTTCTTC
>TRBV12-5|TRBD1|TRBJ2-1|once
CASGLALGQGLLHNEQFF
TGTGCTAGTGGTTTGGCGTTGGGACAGGGTCTTCTACACAATGAGCAGTTCTTC
>TRBV4-1|TRBD2|TRBJ2-3|NA
CASSQAVTSEADTQYF
TGCGCCAGCAGCCAAGCCGTGACTAGCGAAGCAGATACGCAGTATTTT
>TRBV6-1|NA|TRBJ2-3|NA
CASSERTIWTDTQYF
TGTGCCAGCAGTGAACGGACTATATGGACAGATACGCAGTATTTT
>TRBV10-2|NA|TRBJ2-3|NA
CASSESGRTDTQYF
TGCGCCAGCAGTGAGTCGGGTCGCACAGATACGCAGTATTTT
>TRBV5-1|NA|TRBJ1-5|NA
CASHPGDYSNQPQHF
TGCGCCAGCCACCCCGGTGATTATAGCAATCAGCCCCAGCATTTT
>TRBV3-1/TRBV3-2|NA|TRBJ2-3|NA
CASSQGLELTDTQYF
TGTGCCAGCAGCCAAGGACTAGAGCTCACAGATACGCAGTATTTT
>TRBV5-1|TRBD1|TRBJ2-5|NA
CASSLTGGAETQYF
TGCGCCAGCAGCTTGACAGGGGGTGCAGAGACCCAGTACTTC
>TRBV7-9|NA|TRBJ1-4|NA
CASSLVGSNEKLFF
TGTGCCAGCAGCTTAGTAGGATCTAATGAAAAACTGTTTTTT
>TRBV3-1/TRBV3-2|NA|TRBJ2-5|NA
CASSIYQETQYF
TGTGCCAGCAGCATATACCAAGAGACCCAGTACTTC
>TRBV11-1|NA|TRBJ1-1|NA
CASSFSLTEAFF
TGTGCCAGCAGCTTCTCCCTCACTGAAGCTTTCTTT
>TRBV5-1|NA|TRBJ2-2|NA
CASSPLPGTAGTGELFF
TGCGCCAGCAGCCCCCTCCCCGGTACCGCGGGCACCGGGGAGCTGTTTTTT
>TRBV7-2|TRBD1|TRBJ1-2|NA
CASGRDSQTSNYGYTF
TGTGCCAGCGGCCGGGACAGCCAAACATCTAACTATGGCTACACCTTC
>TRBV30|NA|TRBJ1-1|NA
CAWSPGSELEAFF
TGTGCCTGGAGTCCCGGGTCAGAGCTTGAAGCTTTCTTT
>TRBV11-3|TRBD1|TRBJ2-3|NA
CASSLGTTGGEDTQYF
TGTGCCAGCAGCTTAGGCACGACAGGGGGGGAAGATACGCAGTATTTT
>TRBV5-6|NA|TRBJ2-5|NA
CASSSNPRGGGTQYF
TGTGCCAGCAGCTCAAACCCGAGGGGGGGAGGGACCCAGTACTTC
>TRBV5-1|TRBD2|TRBJ2-4|NA
CASSLENRGLSVTKNIQYF
TGCGCCAGCAGCTTGGAAAATCGGGGACTAAGTGTTACCAAAAACATTCAGTACTTC
>TRBV4-1|NA|TRBJ1-2|few
CASSQALTENYGYTF
TGCGCCAGCAGCCAAGCTCTGACAGAGAACTATGGCTACACCTTC
>TRBV18|NA|TRBJ2-5|NA
CASSSGSQTQYF
TGTGCCAGCTCATCGGGTAGTCAGACCCAGTACTTC
>TRBV27|TRBD1|TRBJ1-1|NA
CASSTTGQGIRRTEAFF
TGTGCCAGCAGTACGACGGGACAGGGTATAAGAAGAACTGAAGCTTTCTTT
>TRBV7-4|NA|TRBJ2-5|once
CASSPTRTEVGAQETQYF
TGTGCCAGCAGCCCAACGAGGACTGAAGTGGGGGCACAAGAGACCCAGTACTTC
>TRBV28|NA|TRBJ1-5|NA
CASSLGGISNQPQHF
TGTGCCAGCAGTTTGGGAGGGATTAGCAATCAGCCCCAGCATTTT
>TRBV7-2|TRBD1|TRBJ2-6|NA
CASSPNFGQGFSGANVLTF
TGTGCCAGCAGTCCAAATTTTGGACAGGGGTTCTCTGGGGCCAACGTCCTGACTTTC
>TRBV7-2|TRBD1|TRBJ2-4|NA
CASSPQTGWNIQYF
TGTGCCAGCAGTCCCCAGACAGGGTGGAACATTCAGTACTTC
>TRBV5-1|NA|TRBJ1-5|NA
CASSWDGHNQPQHF
TGCGCCAGCAGCTGGGACGGCCATAATCAGCCCCAGCATTTT
>TRBV30|TRBD1|TRBJ1-3|NA
CAWARQGGNTIYF
TGTGCCTGGGCAAGACAGGGCGGTAACACCATATATTTT
>TRBV18|NA|TRBJ1-2|NA
CASSPASTNYGYTF
TGTGCCAGCTCACCTGCCAGTACTAACTATGGCTACACCTTC
>TRBV19|NA|TRBJ2-4|NA
CASSRGGKNIQYF
TGTGCCAGTAGCAGGGGTGGCAAAAACATTCAGTACTTC
>TRBV20-1|TRBD2|TRBJ2-3|NA
CSASPGLAGGPSTQYF
TGCAGTGCTAGTCCCGGCCTGGCGGGGGGGCCTAGTACGCAGTATTTT
>TRBV7-6|NA|TRBJ1-1|NA
CASSPLTGWVGTEAFF
TGTGCCAGCAGCCCGTTGACAGGCTGGGTCGGCACTGAAGCTTTCTTT
>TRBV19|NA|TRBJ1-3|NA
CASSSPRGQWRTGNTIYF
TGTGCCAGTAGTTCCCCTCGGGGACAATGGCGGACTGGAAACACCATATATTTT
>TRBV7-8|NA|TRBJ2-3|NA
CASSPLGDTQYF
TGTGCCAGCAGCCCACTAGGGGATACGCAGTATTTT
>TRBV7-2|NA|TRBJ1-2|few
CASSKGPGLQGGYTF
TGTGCCAGCAGCAAAGGTCCGGGACTCCAGGGCGGCTACACCTTC
>TRBV2|NA|TRBJ2-1|few
CARQTATYNEQFF
TGTGCCAGGCAGACGGCGACCTACAATGAGCAGTTCTTC
>TRBV3-1/TRBV3-2|NA|TRBJ1-6|NA
CASSQDSRRDGSYNSPLHF
TGTGCCAGCAGCCAAGATTCACGGAGGGATGGCTCCTATAATTCACCCCTCCACTTT
>TRBV7-9|NA|TRBJ2-3|NA
CASSKTITASTDTQYF
TGTGCCAGCAGCAAAACTATCACAGCTAGCACAGATACGCAGTATTTT
>TRBV2|TRBD1|TRBJ1-5|NA
CASSDGTGDQPQHF
TGTGCCAGCAGTGACGGGACAGGGGACCAGCCCCAGCATTTT